The next 3 T cell receptor beta chains were all read from a single sample in a study of T cell repertoires in cytomegalovirus infection. TCRdb re-derived calls from the reads in MiXCR, one entry per CDR3 protein. The repertoire has fewer than 400,000 distinct CDR3 sequences, 15% to 20% of them found once; the top ten carry approximately 10%. Sequenced material: PBMCs. The receptors shown here come from a human donor in good health (CMV status not recorded). Some clones in this sample may be carry-over from other donors' samples.

For this clonotype: The CDR3 end shows no conserved phenylalanine or tryptophan, and so a read error is likely. J is TRBJ2-7 and V is TRBV7-2; 7 bases are shared with TRBD2. V was pared by 6 bases and J by 3 bases, with 5 bases of the junction left unmatched. From germline, CDR1 is SGHTA and CDR2 FQGNSA. The CDR3 contains 13 residues. The CDR3 loop is CASRKAGNYEQYS. CDR3 nucleotide sequence: TGTGCCAGCAGAAAAGCGGGAAACTACGAGCAGTACTCC.

This clonotype was seen a handful of times. The chain combines TRBV28 with TRBJ1-5; no reliable D call. Germline-derived CDR1 and CDR2 are MDHEN and SYDVKM. V shed 3 bases and J shed 0 bases, with 9 bases lying between them. The CDR3 runs to 15 residues. This CDR3 reads CASSFGFHSNQPQHF. In DNA form, the CDR3 reads TGTGCCAGCAGTTTTGGGTTCCATAGCAATCAGCCCCAGCATTTT.

The J gene is TRBJ1-1, the V gene TRBV7-2, with a tentative D call TRBD1 (6 bases). In germline, CDR1 is SGHTA, CDR2 FQGNSA. This CDR3 comprises 13 residues. With 2 bases removed from V and 6 bases from J, the gap between germline ends came to 10 bases. In DNA, the CDR3 is TGTGCCAGCAGCTTAAGCAGGGGTGCTGAAGCTTTCTTT. It translates to CASSLSRGAEAFF.